This T cell receptor beta chain was obtained from a study of vaccination effects on CD4 cells after COVID-19 (dated by TCRdb to 2022 to 2024). Regarding the research as a whole: Across the study, the median time from the second dose to post-vaccine sampling was 72 days (range 14 to 241). SARS-CoV-2 spike-specific CD4+ TCR repertoires from before and after mRNA vaccination were compared in COVID-19 convalescent patients and in infection-naive vaccine recipients. A total of 10 COVID-19 convalescent patients and a few SARS-CoV-2-naive healthy vaccine recipients were included in the full study. Cultures from other donors in the study were sequenced using the Oncomine TCR Beta short-read assay on an Illumina iSeq 100. The research as a whole found: Marked clonal contraction was observed in both infection-induced and vaccine-induced clones at late post-vaccination timepoints, consistent with waning T cell responses. In healthy vaccine recipients, vaccine-induced clones were almost all SARS-CoV-2 mono-reactive, with only 1 of 255 being cross-reactive with common cold coronaviruses. Only a small number of convalescent patients were included, and no early post-infection timepoints were available, which limited the study.

The cysteine opens and the phenylalanine closes a CDR3 of 11 amino acids. Kept here is only the CDR3 DNA, which spans 33 bases and is read in frame from base 1. V is clipped by 5 bases and J by 6 bases, and the sequence between their germline boundaries is 10 bases long. Based on the germline V gene (reference sequence), the CDR1 and CDR2 sequences are GTSNPN and SVGIG. The ViraFEST assay stimulated PBMC with viral peptide pools and then used TCR sequencing to identify antigen-specific CD4+ T cell clonotypes by expansion. After less than 13 days of culture, CD4+ T cells were isolated with the EasySep CD4+ T cell isolation kit. Each participant got two doses of an mRNA SARS-CoV-2 vaccine, either BNT162b2 or mRNA-1273. The absence of prior SARS-CoV-2 infection in healthy vaccine recipients was confirmed by negative nucleocapsid antibodies before and after vaccination. Each well held over 1.5 million PBMC cultured in IMDM containing approximately 5.2% human AB serum, 8.5 to 10 IU/ml IL-2 and gentamicin, along with around 11 ug/ml peptides. On days 3 and 7, half of the culture medium was replaced with fresh IL-2-containing medium. Each peptide stimulation condition was cultured in triplicate wells unless otherwise noted. PBMC were separated from whole blood using Ficoll-Paque Plus gradient centrifugation and were then either cryopreserved at -140C or used fresh. The overlapping peptide pools covered the spike proteins of SARS-CoV-2 and of the common cold coronaviruses HCoV-NL63, HCoV-OC43 and HCoV-229E. Genomic DNA was extracted from cultured CD4+ T cells with the QIAamp micro DNA kit.

This clone has more than one count but fewer than ten. Its antigen is currently not known. No clone much larger than this one lies a single base away; base qualities are absent. Libraries came from the immunoSEQ multiplex PCR assay. DNA from the cultured, isolated CD4+ T cells was subjected to TCR beta CDR3 sequencing. Per the authors' processing: Non-productive TCR sequences were discarded, and reads were trimmed to the CDR3 region, with only CDR3s of 7 or more amino acids retained. The MANAFEST web app was used to pick out antigen-specific clonotypes by comparing their expansion in peptide wells with that in reference cultures. Positive clones required FDR<0.05 expansion versus reference and all other wells, odds ratio above 5, and frequency above 0.1% in two replicate wells. Cross-reactive clonotypes were defined as significantly expanded in SARS-CoV-2 spike wells and in at least one common cold coronavirus spike condition. CDR3 similarity was assessed by Levenshtein distance using the stringdist R package, and unrooted trees were constructed with ape in R 3.6.1. The immuneACCESS repertoire file appears here via TCRdb, limited to in-frame rearrangements. These files lack a portion of the clones; in checked studies, under half of the deficit traces to unresolved V genes, and the cause of the others is not known. The V and J calls and clone size come from that table; D and trimming were worked out from the DNA. In this sample the table shows approximately 61,000 clones, 55% to 85% of which occur a single time. In total, the top ten clones hold 0.95% to 1.5% of the sample.

The sequence came from a human donor who received a COVID-19 vaccine. This specimen consisted of CD4+ T cells from PBMCs cultured with HCoV-229E spike peptides, obtained after COVID-19 vaccination. The cell subset or site tag for this specimen amounts to: HCoV-229E spike overlapping peptide pool stimulation. The sequence links TRBV30 to TRBJ1-1, with the D gene not clear enough to name. The DNA is TGTGCCTGGGCAGTCAAGGCTGAAGCTTTCTTT. It specifies CAWAVKAEAFF.